The 10 T cell receptor beta chains presented below share a single source sample, sequenced in a study of T cells in Graves' hyperthyroidism and ophthalmopathy. Template material for amplifying TCR beta CDR3 regions consisted of RNA transcripts. HTBI primers drove first-round RT-PCR of the TCR CDR3. TCRdb re-derived calls from the multiplex PCR reads in MiXCR, one entry per CDR3 protein. The data show around 420,000 distinct CDR3 sequences, roughly 13% seen once. Sample: blood. Every receptor here comes from a young woman with Graves' hyperthyroidism.

The sample holds many counts of this clonotype. The chain couples TRBV28 to TRBJ2-7; D is possibly TRBD1 (6 bases). The CDR3 loop spans 14 amino acids. Germline CDR1 is MDHEN and CDR2 is SYDVKM. With 2 bases removed from V and 3 bases from J, the gap between germline ends came to 11 bases. DNA of the CDR3: TGTGCCAGCAGTTTAGAGGGGGTGGGCTACGAGCAGTACTTC. Translating it yields CASSLEGVGYEQYF.

The rearrangement uses TRBV7-9 and TRBJ2-5; 13 bases align to TRBD2. This CDR3 spans 16 amino acids. CDR1 is SEHNR, CDR2 FQNEAQ, per germline (reference sequence). The junction had 6 bases not matched to a gene; V was cut back by 5 bases and J by 3 bases. The CDR3 nucleotides read TGTGCCAGCAGCCCGGGACTAGCGGGATCTGAAGAGACCCAGTACTTC. It specifies CASSPGLAGSEETQYF.

The chain combines TRBV29-1 with TRBJ2-5; the match to TRBD1 covers 7 bases. Unmatched junction bases numbered 7, after V lost 0 bases and J lost 3 bases. CDR1 and CDR2 from the germline V gene are SQVTM and ANQGSEA. The CDR3 spans 15 residues. The CDR3 DNA follows: TGCAGCGTTGAAGATGGGCAGGGGGTAAAAGAGACCCAGTACTTC. Amino acids: CSVEDGQGVKETQYF. Variable domain in full (rest from reference TRBV29-1 and TRBJ2-5): SAVISQKPSRDICQRGTSLTIQCQVDSQVTMMFWYRQQPGQSLTLIATANQGSEATYESGFVIDKFPISRPNLTFSTLTVSNMSPEDSSIYLCSVEDGQGVKETQYFGPGTRLLVL.

A single count supports this clonotype. The conserved final phenylalanine or tryptophan is absent from the CDR3, which likely points to a read error. This chain links TRBV20-1 with TRBJ1-2; TRBD1 matches at 9 bases. Germline CDR1 reads DFQATT; CDR2 reads SNEGSKA (reference sequence). V dropped 8 bases and J dropped 1; count of bases not matched to a gene: 8. CDR3 length: 14 residues. The CDR3 loop is CSPDRTGDNYGYTL. CDR3 DNA: TGCAGTCCTGACCGGACAGGGGATAACTATGGCTACACCCTC.

A remark on this clonotype: This may be a read error: a much more frequent sequence differs by one nucleotide. This chain uses TRBV15 with TRBJ2-5, with 9 bases that match TRBD1. J lost 5 bases, V lost 0 bases, and 7 bases had no gene match. CDR3 size: 16 residues. Germline loops: CDR1 LNHNV, CDR2 YYDKDF (reference sequence). CDR3 amino acids: CATSRDITGGTETQYF. DNA for the CDR3: TGTGCCACCAGCAGAGATATTACAGGGGGCACGGAGACCCAGTACTTC. The full variable domain, with the rest looked up from reference TRBV15 and TRBJ2-5, is DAMVIQNPRYQVTQFGKPVTLSCSQTLNHNVMYWYQQKSSQAPKLLFHYYDKDFNNEADTPDNFQSRRPNTSFCFLDIRSPGLGDTAMYLCATSRDITGGTETQYFGPGTRLLVL.

A note on this clonotype: This may arise from a read error, as a much more abundant clone is one base away. The chain couples TRBV6-2 or TRBV6-3 to TRBJ1-6, with TRBD1 identical over 8 bases. Germline V gene data show CDR1 as MNHEY and CDR2 as SVGEGT. V lost 5 bases, J lost 7 bases, and 4 bases stayed unmatched. The CDR3 runs 14 residues. DNA for the CDR3: TGTGCCAGCAGTGGACGACAGGGGAATTCACCCCTCCACTTT. It is translated as CASSGRQGNSPLHF.

The chain uses TRBV6-1 and TRBJ1-2, with TRBD1 matching 12 bases. V gave up 2 bases and J gave up 7 bases; unmatched junction bases: 8. The germline V gene encodes CDR1 MNHNS and CDR2 SASEGT. CDR3 size: 16 residues. The CDR3 sequence is CASSEQEGQGAGGYTF. CDR3 in DNA: TGTGCCAGCAGTGAACAGGAGGGACAGGGGGCAGGTGGCTACACCTTC.

V and J are TRBV20-1 and TRBJ2-1; the match to TRBD1 covers 9 bases. The CDR3 is 15 amino acids. Trimming at V came to 1 base and at J to 5 bases, leaving 6 bases not matched to a gene. The germline CDR1 and CDR2 sequences are DFQATT and SNEGSKA (reference sequence). The CDR3 bases are TGCAGTGCTAGAGGGTGGGACAGGGACCACAATGAGCAGTTCTTC. Amino acid sequence: CSARGWDRDHNEQFF.

This clonotype has ten or more counts. J is TRBJ1-1 and V is TRBV28; the D is unclear. The length of the CDR3 is 13 residues. V lost 8 bases and J lost 5, with 15 bases in between. CDR1 is MDHEN, CDR2 SYDVKM, per germline. The CDR3 nucleotides are TGTGCCAGCGGACTAGGTGGTCGAACTGAAGCTTTCTTT. Protein product: CASGLGGRTEAFF.

This clonotype was seen a few times. A single base separates this from a much larger clone, so it may be a read error. The chain has TRBV11-2 and TRBJ2-1, with D uncertain. This CDR3 comprises 16 residues. The germline V gene encodes CDR1 SGHAT and CDR2 FQNNGV. In DNA, the CDR3 is TGTGCCAGCAGCTTAGTTGATCGGAGCTCCTACAATGCGCAGTTCTTC. Translation gives CASSLVDRSSYNAQFF.